The clone carrying this T cell receptor (beta chain) appeared once. What it binds is not known. The record originates from a study of Ad26.COV2.S vaccination and SARS-CoV-2 variants. Study information: Intramuscular Ad26.COV2.S at 5x10^10 or 1x10^11 viral particles. Broader study findings: Participants in the vaccine arm had higher spike-specific TCR breadth; placebo recipients had lower.

Trimming at V came to 4 bases and at J to 7 bases, leaving 16 bases not matched to a gene. The germline V gene encodes CDR1 LGHNA and CDR2 YSLEER. The CDR3 has 17 amino acids. Libraries were prepared by immunoSEQ multiplex PCR; TCRdb keeps only in-frame clonotypes and omits some of them. The profile shows over 400,000 clones, 89% of them singletons. Treatment in this sample: some 20 received Ad26.COV2.S at low or high dose, single or two shots; about five received placebo; per-sample allocation not given. Day 63 following the first vaccine or placebo injection was when the samples were taken. Based in Boston, the donor was an adult of 18-55 years.

The receptor was isolated from a person aged 18-65 years who received the Ad26.COV2.S COVID-19 vaccine or a placebo. Sequencing used peripheral blood, obtained in a trial of Ad26.COV2.S vaccine versus placebo. The chain uses TRBV4-3 and TRBJ2-1; 7 bases line up with TRBD2. The CDR3 is CASSPDGAGAPLNEQFF. The DNA of the CDR3 is TGCGCCAGCAGCCCCGATGGGGCGGGAGCCCCCCTAAATGAGCAGTTCTTC.